This is a list of T cell receptor beta chains from one sample in a study of blood T cells in healthy people across ages. TCRdb called the 5' RACE reads again in MiXCR, with one record for every CDR3 protein. The data contain 1.5 million to 2 million distinct CDR3 sequences, roughly 28% of them seen just once; the ten biggest clones take up less than 9.5%. Sequencing used blood. The source is a woman aged 25 to 39 in good health. CDR3s include the opening cysteine and the closing phenylalanine or tryptophan. Fields, in order: clone size, J gene, V gene, D gene, CDR3 protein, CDR3 DNA. The D gene is left open where the match is weak. For some rows the clone size is stated as once, few or many, or as a class when expanded; others skip it.

abundance: -; j_gene: TRBJ1-1; v_gene: TRBV7-2; d_gene: TRBD1; CDR3aa: CASSSGGERASTEAFF; CDR3nt: TGTGCCAGCAGCTCAGGGGGCGAGAGGGCTAGCACTGAAGCTTTCTTT
abundance: -; j_gene: TRBJ1-1; v_gene: TRBV10-2; d_gene: -; CDR3aa: CASSEGQQNTEAFF; CDR3nt: TGCGCCAGCAGTGAGGGACAACAGAACACTGAAGCTTTCTTT
abundance: -; j_gene: TRBJ2-1; v_gene: TRBV4-3; d_gene: -; CDR3aa: CASSQERTYNEQFF; CDR3nt: TGCGCCAGCAGCCAAGAGCGCACTTACAATGAGCAGTTCTTC
abundance: many; j_gene: TRBJ2-7; v_gene: TRBV12-3/TRBV12-4; d_gene: -; CDR3aa: CASRAEFYEQYF; CDR3nt: TGTGCCAGCAGGGCGGAGTTCTACGAGCAGTACTTC
abundance: many; j_gene: TRBJ1-6; v_gene: TRBV20-1; d_gene: -; CDR3aa: CSARGRLLNSPLHF; CDR3nt: TGCAGTGCTAGAGGCCGACTGCTTAATTCACCCCTCCACTTT
abundance: -; j_gene: TRBJ1-4; v_gene: TRBV20-1; d_gene: -; CDR3aa: CSIPHRLNEKLFF; CDR3nt: TGCAGTATCCCCCACAGGCTTAATGAAAAACTGTTTTTT
abundance: many; j_gene: TRBJ2-1; v_gene: TRBV7-2; d_gene: -; CDR3aa: CASSLVSGGSYNEQFF; CDR3nt: TGTGCCAGCAGCTTAGTGTCAGGGGGGTCCTACAATGAGCAGTTCTTC
abundance: few; j_gene: TRBJ2-1; v_gene: TRBV5-1; d_gene: -; CDR3aa: CASSKLTTAYNEQFF; CDR3nt: TGCGCCAGCAGCAAGCTTACGACAGCCTACAATGAGCAGTTCTTC
abundance: -; j_gene: TRBJ1-2; v_gene: TRBV7-2; d_gene: -; CDR3aa: CASSLEGRVYGYTF; CDR3nt: TGTGCCAGCAGCTTAGAGGGCCGAGTCTATGGCTACACCTTC
abundance: many; j_gene: TRBJ2-1; v_gene: TRBV12-3/TRBV12-4; d_gene: TRBD2; CDR3aa: CASRERDSYNEQFF; CDR3nt: TGTGCCAGCAGGGAGCGGGACTCCTACAATGAGCAGTTCTTC
abundance: -; j_gene: TRBJ1-6; v_gene: TRBV15; d_gene: -; CDR3aa: CATSRGVGYNSPLHF; CDR3nt: TGTGCCACCAGCAGGGGCGTCGGGTATAATTCACCCCTCCACTTT
abundance: many; j_gene: TRBJ2-7; v_gene: TRBV5-1; d_gene: TRBD1; CDR3aa: CASSQETGWFTYEQYF; CDR3nt: TGCGCCAGCAGTCAGGAGACAGGGTGGTTCACCTACGAGCAGTACTTC
abundance: many; j_gene: TRBJ1-2; v_gene: TRBV29-1; d_gene: TRBD1; CDR3aa: CSVADRGVGYTF; CDR3nt: TGCAGCGTCGCAGACAGGGGTGTCGGCTACACCTTC
abundance: few; j_gene: TRBJ2-3; v_gene: TRBV5-4; d_gene: TRBD2; CDR3aa: CASSFGGESFRTDTQYF; CDR3nt: TGTGCCAGCAGCTTTGGGGGGGAAAGTTTTCGCACAGATACGCAGTATTTT
abundance: -; j_gene: TRBJ2-1; v_gene: TRBV30; d_gene: -; CDR3aa: CAWSHATGQRALFF; CDR3nt: TGTGCCTGGAGCCACGCCACAGGACAGCGCGCGCTGTTCTTC
abundance: -; j_gene: TRBJ1-2; v_gene: TRBV6-1; d_gene: -; CDR3aa: CASSDLTRGRYYGYTF; CDR3nt: TGTGCCAGCAGTGACCTAACCAGGGGACGTTACTATGGCTACACCTTC
abundance: many; j_gene: TRBJ2-7; v_gene: TRBV29-1; d_gene: -; CDR3aa: CSVVGEDYEQYF; CDR3nt: TGCAGCGTTGTAGGAGAAGACTACGAGCAGTACTTC
abundance: -; j_gene: TRBJ2-1; v_gene: TRBV12-3/TRBV12-4; d_gene: -; CDR3aa: CASSLTVVSYNEQFF; CDR3nt: TGTGCCAGCAGTTTGACAGTGGTCTCCTACAATGAGCAGTTCTTC
abundance: few; j_gene: TRBJ2-7; v_gene: TRBV7-2; d_gene: TRBD1; CDR3aa: CASSIPGQSYEQYF; CDR3nt: TGTGCCAGCAGCATTCCGGGACAGTCCTACGAGCAGTACTTC
abundance: -; j_gene: TRBJ1-5; v_gene: TRBV27; d_gene: -; CDR3aa: CASSSQPQGINQPQHF; CDR3nt: TGTGCCAGCAGTTCGCAACCTCAGGGAATCAATCAGCCCCAGCATTTT
abundance: few; j_gene: TRBJ2-3; v_gene: TRBV29-1; d_gene: TRBD2; CDR3aa: CSVENFGSGLTDTQYF; CDR3nt: TGCAGCGTCGAGAATTTTGGTAGCGGGCTCACAGATACGCAGTATTTT
abundance: -; j_gene: TRBJ2-5; v_gene: TRBV7-2; d_gene: TRBD1; CDR3aa: CASTRQGAETQYF; CDR3nt: TGTGCCAGCACCAGACAGGGAGCAGAGACCCAGTACTTC
abundance: -; j_gene: TRBJ1-1; v_gene: TRBV5-1; d_gene: -; CDR3aa: CASSQTTGNTEAFF; CDR3nt: TGCGCCAGCAGCCAAACGACAGGGAACACTGAAGCTTTCTTT
abundance: -; j_gene: TRBJ2-5; v_gene: TRBV7-2; d_gene: -; CDR3aa: CASSLGQGIAGTQYF; CDR3nt: TGTGCCAGCAGCTTAGGACAGGGAATAGCGGGGACCCAGTACTTC
abundance: many; j_gene: TRBJ2-5; v_gene: TRBV12-3/TRBV12-4; d_gene: TRBD2; CDR3aa: CASSSREGQETQYF; CDR3nt: TGTGCCAGCAGTTCCCGGGAGGGCCAGGAGACCCAGTACTTC
abundance: -; j_gene: TRBJ2-7; v_gene: TRBV9; d_gene: -; CDR3aa: CASSVEAGTYEQYF; CDR3nt: TGTGCCAGCAGCGTAGAAGCAGGGACCTACGAGCAGTACTTC
abundance: few; j_gene: TRBJ2-7; v_gene: TRBV20-1; d_gene: -; CDR3aa: CSASGSDYEQYF; CDR3nt: TGCAGTGCTAGCGGGAGTGACTACGAGCAGTACTTC
abundance: many; j_gene: TRBJ2-7; v_gene: TRBV5-5; d_gene: TRBD2; CDR3aa: CASSLGVVAGSTYEQYF; CDR3nt: TGTGCCAGCAGCTTGGGTGTAGTAGCGGGAAGCACCTACGAGCAGTACTTC
abundance: few; j_gene: TRBJ2-1; v_gene: TRBV13; d_gene: TRBD2; CDR3aa: CASSLPLSGGTSQFF; CDR3nt: TGTGCCAGCAGCTTACCCCTTAGTGGCGGGACTAGTCAGTTCTTC
abundance: -; j_gene: TRBJ1-2; v_gene: TRBV27; d_gene: -; CDR3aa: CASSSLPLEGGYTF; CDR3nt: TGTGCCAGCAGTTCCCTCCCGCTTGAAGGAGGCTACACCTTC
abundance: -; j_gene: TRBJ2-7; v_gene: TRBV20-1; d_gene: TRBD2; CDR3aa: CSSYGGSGSIYEQYF; CDR3nt: TGCAGTTCCTATGGGGGTAGCGGGAGTATCTACGAGCAGTACTTC
abundance: -; j_gene: TRBJ2-3; v_gene: TRBV5-1; d_gene: TRBD2; CDR3aa: CASGTHSGGQPKEGDTQYF; CDR3nt: TGCGCCAGCGGAACCCATAGCGGGGGGCAGCCAAAAGAAGGAGATACGCAGTATTTT
abundance: -; j_gene: TRBJ2-3; v_gene: TRBV18; d_gene: TRBD1; CDR3aa: CASSSTGGNTDTQYF; CDR3nt: TGTGCCAGCTCATCAACAGGGGGTAATACAGATACGCAGTATTTT
abundance: few; j_gene: TRBJ2-3; v_gene: TRBV12-3/TRBV12-4; d_gene: -; CDR3aa: CASRLQGLGTDTQYF; CDR3nt: TGTGCCAGCAGGCTACAGGGATTGGGGACAGATACGCAGTATTTT
abundance: -; j_gene: TRBJ2-1; v_gene: TRBV19; d_gene: TRBD1; CDR3aa: CASSRGDRAHEQFF; CDR3nt: TGTGCCAGTAGTAGGGGAGACAGGGCGCATGAGCAGTTCTTC
abundance: few; j_gene: TRBJ2-2; v_gene: TRBV3-1; d_gene: TRBD2; CDR3aa: CASTQLAGGPGTGELFF; CDR3nt: TGTGCCAGCACCCAACTAGCGGGGGGGCCGGGCACCGGGGAGCTGTTTTTT
abundance: few; j_gene: TRBJ1-2; v_gene: TRBV6-1; d_gene: TRBD1; CDR3aa: CASRPGTGGRGRDGYTF; CDR3nt: TGTGCCAGCAGGCCCGGGACAGGGGGGCGAGGTAGAGATGGCTACACCTTC
abundance: many; j_gene: TRBJ2-7; v_gene: TRBV20-1; d_gene: TRBD2; CDR3aa: CSASSGRLYEQYF; CDR3nt: TGCAGTGCTTCTAGCGGGCGCCTCTACGAGCAGTACTTC
abundance: -; j_gene: TRBJ2-7; v_gene: TRBV10-3; d_gene: TRBD2; CDR3aa: CAISREGYNEQYF; CDR3nt: TGTGCCATCAGCCGGGAGGGGTACAATGAGCAGTACTTC
abundance: -; j_gene: TRBJ2-1; v_gene: TRBV29-1; d_gene: TRBD2; CDR3aa: CSVKGTSGEKGYNEQFF; CDR3nt: TGCAGTGTTAAAGGGACTAGCGGGGAAAAGGGCTACAATGAGCAGTTCTTC
abundance: -; j_gene: TRBJ1-2; v_gene: TRBV3-1; d_gene: -; CDR3aa: CASSPSFLYGYTF; CDR3nt: TGTGCCAGCAGCCCTTCGTTTCTGTATGGCTACACCTTC
abundance: many; j_gene: TRBJ2-7; v_gene: TRBV12-3/TRBV12-4; d_gene: TRBD2; CDR3aa: CASSSAGGGSYEQYF; CDR3nt: TGTGCCAGCAGTTCCGCGGGGGGGGGCTCCTACGAGCAGTACTTC
abundance: few; j_gene: TRBJ2-4; v_gene: TRBV24-1; d_gene: -; CDR3aa: CATSQGSKNIQYF; CDR3nt: TGTGCCACCAGTCAGGGATCAAAAAACATTCAGTACTTC
abundance: -; j_gene: TRBJ2-3; v_gene: TRBV6-5; d_gene: TRBD2; CDR3aa: CASKGRSGSGTDTQYF; CDR3nt: TGTGCCAGCAAAGGGAGGAGCGGGAGCGGGACAGATACGCAGTATTTT
abundance: -; j_gene: TRBJ2-4; v_gene: TRBV10-3; d_gene: TRBD1; CDR3aa: CAISEGTGKQYF; CDR3nt: TGTGCCATCAGTGAAGGGACAGGAAAGCAGTACTTC
abundance: -; j_gene: TRBJ2-1; v_gene: TRBV4-1; d_gene: TRBD2; CDR3aa: CVSSHGLAGGRGKNEQFF; CDR3nt: TGCGTCAGCAGCCATGGACTAGCGGGAGGGCGAGGGAAAAATGAGCAGTTCTTC
abundance: -; j_gene: TRBJ2-7; v_gene: TRBV18; d_gene: TRBD2; CDR3aa: CASSRTSGDNEQYF; CDR3nt: TGTGCCAGCTCACGGACTAGCGGGGACAATGAGCAGTACTTC
abundance: once; j_gene: TRBJ2-5; v_gene: TRBV12-3/TRBV12-4; d_gene: -; CDR3aa: CASTLWRGQGETQYF; CDR3nt: TGTGCCAGCACCCTCTGGAGGGGGCAGGGAGAGACCCAGTACTTC
abundance: few; j_gene: TRBJ2-3; v_gene: TRBV7-3; d_gene: -; CDR3aa: CASSSNWGDTQYF; CDR3nt: TGTGCCAGCAGCAGCAACTGGGGAGATACGCAGTATTTT
abundance: many; j_gene: TRBJ1-1; v_gene: TRBV27; d_gene: TRBD1; CDR3aa: CASRRQGGTEAFF; CDR3nt: TGTGCCAGCAGAAGACAGGGGGGCACTGAAGCTTTCTTT
abundance: few; j_gene: TRBJ2-1; v_gene: TRBV10-2; d_gene: TRBD2; CDR3aa: CASRTSGGVNEQFF; CDR3nt: TGCGCCAGCAGGACTAGCGGGGGGGTCAATGAGCAGTTCTTC